The clone carrying this TCR beta chain was recorded once. This entry belongs to a study of T cell clones after liver transplantation. On the study more broadly: Pre-transplant mixed lymphocyte reactions yielded third-party-reactive TCRbeta sequences as comparators for graft-donor-reactive sequences. Until 12-24 months post-transplant, subjects got standard immunosuppression and no induction.

CDR1 is MNHEY, CDR2 SMNVEV, per germline (reference sequence). Trimming took 8 bases from V and 1 from J; bases not matched to a gene: 7. The length of the CDR3 is 15 residues. The method was immunoSEQ multiplex PCR; TCRdb's version includes in-frame clones alone and lacks a portion of them. The profile shows around 100,000 clones, about 86% of them singletons. The sequences come from CD4+ T cells from blood, collected approximately 50 months after liver transplant. This sequence joins TRBV27 and TRBJ1-2; 10 bases agree with TRBD1. This TCR was sampled from a human patient who received a liver transplant. The graft donor may have contributed some T cells. Here the CDR3 DNA reads TGTGCCAGCCAAGGACAGGGGGGGATTAACTATGGCTACACCTTC. Translation: CASQGQGGINYGYTF.